What follows is one TCR beta chain and its context. Its antigen is currently unknown. There are 16 residues in the CDR3. In germline, CDR1 is MNHNY, CDR2 SVGAGI (reference sequence). Germline trimming cut 3 bases from V and 0 bases from J; bases unmatched to any gene: 6. The record originates from a study of T cell responses to AZD1222 COVID-19 vaccine. Using immunoSEQ multiplex PCR, the repertoire was profiled, and TCRdb retains in-frame clones only, with some absent. The sample lists more than 95,000 clones, approximately 89% occurring once. Findings of the study overall: Most donors were white British and more were female, and clonal diversity was possibly underestimated.

The clonotype was recovered from an adult in good health. The sample in question was peripheral blood, obtained on day 0 of AZD1222 vaccination. The chain combines TRBV6-6 with TRBJ1-2; 8 bases are shared with TRBD1. The CDR3 DNA reads TGTGCCAGCAGTTATCCCAGACAGGGGCCTAACTATGGCTACACCTTC. Translating it yields CASSYPRQGPNYGYTF.